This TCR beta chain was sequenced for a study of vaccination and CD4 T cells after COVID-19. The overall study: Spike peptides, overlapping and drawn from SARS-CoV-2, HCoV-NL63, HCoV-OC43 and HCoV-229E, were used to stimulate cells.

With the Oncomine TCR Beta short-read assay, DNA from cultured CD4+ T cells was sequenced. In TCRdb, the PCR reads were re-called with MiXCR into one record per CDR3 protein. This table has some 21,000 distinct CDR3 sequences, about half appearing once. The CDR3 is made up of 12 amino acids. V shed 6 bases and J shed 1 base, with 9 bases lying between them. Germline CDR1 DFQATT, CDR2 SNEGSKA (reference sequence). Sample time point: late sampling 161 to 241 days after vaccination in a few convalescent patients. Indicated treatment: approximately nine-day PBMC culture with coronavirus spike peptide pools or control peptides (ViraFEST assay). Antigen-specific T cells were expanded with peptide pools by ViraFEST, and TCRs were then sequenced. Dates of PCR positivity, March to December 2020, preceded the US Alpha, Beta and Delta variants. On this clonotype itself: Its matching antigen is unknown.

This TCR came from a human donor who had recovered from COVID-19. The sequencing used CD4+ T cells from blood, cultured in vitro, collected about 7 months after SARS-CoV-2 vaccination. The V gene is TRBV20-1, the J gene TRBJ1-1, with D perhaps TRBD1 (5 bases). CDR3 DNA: TGCAGTGCGGGGCAGGCGAACACTGAAGCTTTCTTT. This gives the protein CSAGQANTEAFF.